This T cell receptor beta chain is drawn from a study of blood T cell repertoires in COVID-19. Assay used: immunoSEQ multiplex PCR; TCRdb lists only in-frame clones, some missing. The table lists 150,000 or so clones, around 86% of them singletons. Germline V gene sequence: CDR1 MNHEY, CDR2 SVGAGI. The CDR3 loop spans 15 amino acids. V lost 9 bases and J lost 0, with 15 bases in between. Sample: peripheral blood. The chain recombines TRBV6-5 with TRBJ2-1; perhaps TRBD2 as D (6 bases). This receptor was taken from an elderly man with acute or convalescent COVID-19. The CDR3 nucleotides are TGTGCCAGTCGAATAGCGGCGAGCTCCTACAATGAGCAGTTCTTC. This encodes CASRIAASSYNEQFF.